Described below is a single T cell receptor (beta chain) sequence and its context. This sample is part of a study of T cell changes during pregnancy in multiple sclerosis. Method: immunoSEQ multiplex PCR; TCRdb's copy keeps in-frame clones and lacks some. The sample has 45,000 to 60,000 clones; over 85% are singletons. Looked up from germline, CDR1 is MNHEY and CDR2 is SMNVEV (reference sequence). Trimming took 4 bases from V and 4 from J; bases not matched to a gene: 9. The CDR3 sequence is 15 residues long. The sequenced sample was CD4+ T cells from peripheral blood mononuclear cells, obtained before pregnancy. The chain recombines TRBV27 with TRBJ1-1, with 7 positions matching TRBD1. This clonotype originated in a female donor with multiple sclerosis, enrolled in a pregnancy study. CDR3 loop: CASSYSGGGRTEAFF. CDR3 in DNA: TGTGCCAGCAGTTATTCAGGGGGAGGTCGCACTGAAGCTTTCTTT.